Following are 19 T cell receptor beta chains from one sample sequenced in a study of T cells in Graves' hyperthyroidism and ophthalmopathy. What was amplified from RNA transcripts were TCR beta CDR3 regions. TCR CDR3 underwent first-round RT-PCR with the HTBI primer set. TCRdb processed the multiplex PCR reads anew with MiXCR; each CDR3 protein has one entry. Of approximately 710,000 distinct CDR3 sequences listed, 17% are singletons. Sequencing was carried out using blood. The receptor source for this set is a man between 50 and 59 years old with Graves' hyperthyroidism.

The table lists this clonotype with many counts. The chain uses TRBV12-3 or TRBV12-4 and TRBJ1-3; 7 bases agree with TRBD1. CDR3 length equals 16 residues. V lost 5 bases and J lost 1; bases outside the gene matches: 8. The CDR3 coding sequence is TGTGCCAGCAGTCCCCAGGGGGATTTTTCTGGAAACACCATATATTTT. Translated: CASSPQGDFSGNTIYF.

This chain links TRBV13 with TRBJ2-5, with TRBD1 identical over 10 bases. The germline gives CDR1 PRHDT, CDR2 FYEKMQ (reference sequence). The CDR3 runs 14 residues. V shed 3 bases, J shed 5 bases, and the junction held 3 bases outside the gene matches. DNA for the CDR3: TGTGCCAGCAGCTTGGGACAGGGGATCGAGACCCAGTACTTC. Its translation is CASSLGQGIETQYF.

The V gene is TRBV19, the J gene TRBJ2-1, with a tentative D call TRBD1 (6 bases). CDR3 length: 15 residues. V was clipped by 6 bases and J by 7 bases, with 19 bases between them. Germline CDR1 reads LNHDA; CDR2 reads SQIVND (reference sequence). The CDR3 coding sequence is TGTGCCAGTAGCCAAGGGGCTAGCCAGGGGAATGAGCAGTTCTTC. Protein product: CASSQGASQGNEQFF.

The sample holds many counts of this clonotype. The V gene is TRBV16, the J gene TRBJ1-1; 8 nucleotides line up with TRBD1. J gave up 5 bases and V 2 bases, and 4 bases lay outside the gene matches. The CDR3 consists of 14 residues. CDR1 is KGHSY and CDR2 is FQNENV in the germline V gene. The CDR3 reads CASSQQGAQTEAFF. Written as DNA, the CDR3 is TGTGCCAGCAGCCAACAGGGGGCACAGACTGAAGCTTTCTTT.

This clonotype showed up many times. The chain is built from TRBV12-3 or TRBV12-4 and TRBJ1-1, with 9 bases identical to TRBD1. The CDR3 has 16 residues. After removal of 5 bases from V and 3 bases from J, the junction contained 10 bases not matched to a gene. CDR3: CASSTWDRVGYTEAFF. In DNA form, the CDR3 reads TGTGCCAGCAGTACCTGGGACAGGGTGGGGTACACTGAAGCTTTCTTT.

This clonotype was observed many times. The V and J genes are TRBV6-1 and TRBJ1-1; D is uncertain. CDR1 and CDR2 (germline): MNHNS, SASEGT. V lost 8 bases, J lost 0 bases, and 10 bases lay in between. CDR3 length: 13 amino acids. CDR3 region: CASVQRMNTEAFF. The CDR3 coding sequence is TGTGCCAGCGTCCAGCGTATGAACACTGAAGCTTTCTTT.

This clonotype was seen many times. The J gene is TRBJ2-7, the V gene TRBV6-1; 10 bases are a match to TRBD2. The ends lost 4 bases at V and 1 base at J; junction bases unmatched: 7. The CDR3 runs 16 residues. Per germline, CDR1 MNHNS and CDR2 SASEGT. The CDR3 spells CASSVARGLASYEQYF. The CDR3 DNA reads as TGTGCCAGCAGTGTCGCGAGGGGACTAGCGTCCTACGAGCAGTACTTC.

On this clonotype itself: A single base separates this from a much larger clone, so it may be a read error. Here the CDR3 reads CASTYDLAPYERYF. CDR3 sequence (DNA): TGTGCCAGCACCTACGACCTTGCACCCTACGAGCGGTACTTC. The J gene is TRBJ2-7, the V gene TRBV7-2; unclear D gene. This CDR3 region has 14 residues. CDR1 and CDR2 from the germline V gene are SGHTA and FQGNSA.

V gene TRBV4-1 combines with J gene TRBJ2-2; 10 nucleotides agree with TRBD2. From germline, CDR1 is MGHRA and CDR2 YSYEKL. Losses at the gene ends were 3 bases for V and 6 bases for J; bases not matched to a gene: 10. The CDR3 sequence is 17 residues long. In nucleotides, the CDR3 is TGCGCCAGCAGCCAGCCAAAGCTAGCGGGAGTTGCCGGGGAGCTGTTTTTT. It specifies CASSQPKLAGVAGELFF.

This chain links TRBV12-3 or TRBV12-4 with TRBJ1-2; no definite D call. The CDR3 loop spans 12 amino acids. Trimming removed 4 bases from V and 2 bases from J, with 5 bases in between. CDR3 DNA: TGTGCCAGCAGTTACCAAAACTATGGCTACACCTTC. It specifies CASSYQNYGYTF.

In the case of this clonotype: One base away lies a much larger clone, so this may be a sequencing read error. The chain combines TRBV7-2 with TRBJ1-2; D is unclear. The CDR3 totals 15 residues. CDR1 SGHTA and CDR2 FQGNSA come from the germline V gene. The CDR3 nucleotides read TGTCCCAGCAGCTTAGGGTTGATCTCCTCCTATGGCTACACCTTC. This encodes CPSSLGLISSYGYTF. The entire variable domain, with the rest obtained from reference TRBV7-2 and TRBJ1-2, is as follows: GAGVSQSPSNKVTEKGKDVELRCDPISGHTALYWYRQSLGQGLEFLIYFQGNSAPDKSGLPSDRFSAERTGGSVSTLTIQRTQQEDSAVYLCPSSLGLISSYGYTFGSGTRLTVV.

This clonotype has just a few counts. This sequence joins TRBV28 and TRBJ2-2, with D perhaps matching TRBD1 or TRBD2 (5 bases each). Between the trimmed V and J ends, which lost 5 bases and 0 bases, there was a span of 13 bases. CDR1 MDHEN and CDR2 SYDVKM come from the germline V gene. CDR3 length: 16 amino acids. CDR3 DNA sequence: TGTGCCAGCAGTCCCCCTTGGGGGACGAACACCGGGGAGCTGTTTTTT. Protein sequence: CASSPPWGTNTGELFF.

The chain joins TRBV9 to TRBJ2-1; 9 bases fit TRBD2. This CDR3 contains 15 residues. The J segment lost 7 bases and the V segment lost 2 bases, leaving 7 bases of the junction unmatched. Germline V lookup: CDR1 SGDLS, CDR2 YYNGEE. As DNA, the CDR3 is TGTGCCAGCAGCGTGGGCGGGAGGGCCTCAAATGAGCAGTTCTTC. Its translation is CASSVGGRASNEQFF.

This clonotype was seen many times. The DNA for the CDR3 is TGTGCCACCAGTGATCCTAAGACATCCTCCTACGAGCAGTACTTC. Translated, it gives CATSDPKTSSYEQYF. The chain carries TRBV24-1 and TRBJ2-7; D is unresolved. The CDR3 extends over 15 amino acids. The V gene's germline CDR1 is KGHDR and CDR2 SFDVKD. V gave up 3 bases and J gave up 0 bases, with 11 bases separating them.

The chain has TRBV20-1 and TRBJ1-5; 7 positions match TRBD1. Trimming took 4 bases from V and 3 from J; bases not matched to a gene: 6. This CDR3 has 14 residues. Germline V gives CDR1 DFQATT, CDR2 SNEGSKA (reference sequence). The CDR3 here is CSATTGSDNQPQHF. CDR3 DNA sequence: TGCAGTGCTACGACAGGGTCGGACAATCAGCCCCAGCATTTT.

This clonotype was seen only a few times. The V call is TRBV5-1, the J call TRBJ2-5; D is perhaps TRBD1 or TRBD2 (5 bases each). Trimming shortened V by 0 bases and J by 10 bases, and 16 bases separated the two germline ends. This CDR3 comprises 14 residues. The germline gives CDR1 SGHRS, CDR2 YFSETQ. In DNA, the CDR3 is TGCGCCAGCAGCTTGGAGGGGAACGGGGATCACCAGTACTTC. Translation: CASSLEGNGDHQYF.

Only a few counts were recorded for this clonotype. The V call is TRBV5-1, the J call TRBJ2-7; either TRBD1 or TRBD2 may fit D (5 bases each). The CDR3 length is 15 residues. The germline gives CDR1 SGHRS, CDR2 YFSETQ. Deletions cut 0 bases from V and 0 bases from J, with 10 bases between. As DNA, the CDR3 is TGCGCCAGCAGCTTGGAATCCGGGGCCTCCTACGAGCAGTACTTC. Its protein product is CASSLESGASYEQYF. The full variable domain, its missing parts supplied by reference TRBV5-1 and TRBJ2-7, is KAGVTQTPRYLIKTRGQQVTLSCSPISGHRSVSWYQQTPGQGLQFLFEYFSETQRNKGNFPGRFSGRQFSNSRSEMNVSTLELGDSALYLCASSLESGASYEQYFGPGTRLTVT.

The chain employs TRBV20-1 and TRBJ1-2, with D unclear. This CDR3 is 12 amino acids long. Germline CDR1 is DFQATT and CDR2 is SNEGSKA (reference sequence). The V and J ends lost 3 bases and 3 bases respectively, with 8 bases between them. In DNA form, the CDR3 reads TGCAGTGCTAGTGGGGAAGACTATGGCTACACCTTC. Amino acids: CSASGEDYGYTF.

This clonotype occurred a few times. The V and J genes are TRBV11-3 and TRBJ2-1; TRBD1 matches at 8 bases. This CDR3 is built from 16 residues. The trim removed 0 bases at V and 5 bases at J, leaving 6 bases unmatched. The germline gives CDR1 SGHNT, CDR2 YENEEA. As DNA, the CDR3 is TGTGCCAGCAGCTTAGATTCAGGGGGCTATCACAATGAGCAGTTCTTC. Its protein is CASSLDSGGYHNEQFF.